The 15 T cell receptor beta chains listed next were all sequenced from one sample in a study of graft-versus-host responses after intestinal transplantation. Sequenced by immunoSEQ multiplex PCR; TCRdb stores in-frame clones only, minus some. The sample lists under 4,500 clones; roughly 77% were seen once. Researchers processed graft tissue to release intraepithelial and lamina propria lymphocytes. The source was ileum tissue, collected 9 days after transplant. The source is a human patient who received an intestinal transplant, so some T cells may come from the graft donor.

The chain combines TRBV9 with TRBJ2-1, with 10 bases fitting TRBD1. The V segment lost 3 bases and the J segment 6 bases; nucleotides outside the gene matches: 9. Germline assignment: CDR1 SGDLS and CDR2 YYNGEE. This CDR3 comprises 16 residues. CDR3 DNA sequence: TGTGCCAGCAGCGAGAGACAGGGGGCGGGTATCAATGAGCAGTTCTTC. Its translation: CASSERQGAGINEQFF.

Only a few counts were recorded for this clone. This rearrangement joins TRBV6-6 to TRBJ2-7; 7 bases match TRBD1. The CDR3 totals 14 residues. V lost 7 bases to trimming and J lost 2 bases; unmatched junction nucleotides: 8. Germline loops: CDR1 MNHNY, CDR2 SVGAGI (reference sequence). CDR3 in DNA: TGTGCCAGCACCCCAAGACAGGGTCCCTACGAGCAGTACTTC. It yields the protein CASTPRQGPYEQYF.

V usage is TRBV7-9 and J usage is TRBJ1-4, with D uncertain. CDR3 length equals 15 residues. Germline V gene data show CDR1 as SEHNR and CDR2 as FQNEAQ (reference sequence). V lost 5 bases, J lost 0 bases, and 10 bases lay in between. CDR3: CASSQRVATNEKLFF. The CDR3 bases are TGTGCCAGCAGCCAAAGGGTGGCAACTAATGAAAAACTGTTTTTT.

This rearrangement joins TRBV25-1 to TRBJ2-5, with 8 bases matching TRBD1. The trim removed 6 bases at V and 5 bases at J, leaving 2 bases unmatched. CDR3 length equals 12 residues. Germline V gene lookup returns CDR1 MGHDK and CDR2 SYGVNS. The CDR3 reads CASSRDRETQYF. The CDR3 bases are TGTGCCAGCAGCCGGGACAGGGAGACCCAGTACTTC.

The chain recombines TRBV7-9 with TRBJ1-1; D remains ambiguous. This CDR3 contains 12 residues. Trimming shortened V by 1 base and J by 10 bases, and 10 bases separated the two germline ends. Germline V gives CDR1 SEHNR, CDR2 FQNEAQ (reference sequence). The CDR3 sequence is CASSLEEGAAFF. The DNA of the CDR3 is TGTGCCAGCAGCTTAGAGGAGGGTGCAGCTTTCTTT.

The rearrangement links TRBV19 to TRBJ2-7; the match to TRBD1 covers 7 bases. CDR1 is LNHDA and CDR2 is SQIVND in the germline V gene (reference sequence). V shed 5 bases and J 2 bases; nucleotides not matched to a gene: 6. The CDR3 has 14 residues. In nucleotides, the CDR3 is TGTGCCAGTAGTCGCCGGGGACAGACCTACGAGCAGTACTTC. This encodes CASSRRGQTYEQYF.

About this clone: The sample carries other DNA sequences with the same CDR3. The V and J genes are TRBV27 and TRBJ1-2, with TRBD1 identical over 7 bases. Germline loops: CDR1 MNHEY, CDR2 SMNVEV (reference sequence). Unmatched junction bases numbered 31, after V lost 7 bases and J lost 5 bases. The CDR3 contains 21 residues. CDR3 bases: TGTGCCAGCATCCGAAACCGGGACAGCTCCGAGTTTTCCGCCTACACATATGGCTACACCTTC. Protein: CASIRNRDSSEFSAYTYGYTF.

The chain recombines TRBV7-3 with TRBJ2-3; perhaps TRBD1 as D (5 bases). Germline assignment: CDR1 SGHTA and CDR2 FQGTGA. Between the trimmed V and J ends, which lost 5 bases and 2 bases, there was a span of 8 bases. The CDR3 is 13 amino acids. The CDR3 here is CASSLGHTDTQYF. CDR3 bases: TGTGCCAGCAGCCTCGGACACACAGATACGCAGTATTTT.

This clone was detected a few times. The chain is built from TRBV5-1 and TRBJ2-3, with a weak D call TRBD2 (6 bases). The CDR3 extends over 20 amino acids. V dropped 2 bases and J dropped 1 base, with 26 bases sitting between them. In germline, CDR1 is SGHRS, CDR2 YFSETQ. The CDR3 reads CASSFREPSSRGRGTDTQYF. The CDR3 coding sequence is TGCGCCAGCAGCTTTCGGGAGCCCAGTAGCCGGGGCAGGGGCACAGATACGCAGTATTTT.

This rearrangement joins TRBV5-1 to TRBJ2-2, with unresolved D. Germline CDR1 is SGHRS and CDR2 is YFSETQ. V lost 1 base and J lost 7, with 14 bases in between. This CDR3 region has 15 residues. The CDR3 loop reads CASSLLGVKDGELFF. CDR3 DNA sequence: TGCGCCAGCAGCTTGTTAGGAGTGAAGGACGGGGAGCTGTTTTTT.

The genes are TRBV13 and TRBJ1-3, with 8 bases lining up with TRBD1. CDR1 and CDR2 from the germline V gene are PRHDT and FYEKMQ (reference sequence). J lost 2 bases, V lost 3 bases, and 6 bases had no gene match. The CDR3 totals 16 residues. The CDR3 DNA sequence: TGTGCCAGCAGCTTGGGACAGGAGAGGCCTGGAAACACCATATATTTT. Protein: CASSLGQERPGNTIYF.

V and J are TRBV5-6 and TRBJ1-1; 8 bases map to TRBD1. This CDR3 contains 12 residues. The germline gives CDR1 SGHDT, CDR2 YYEEEE. CDR3 bases: TGTGCGCAGGACAGGGACGACACTGAAGCTTTCTTT. Protein: CAQDRDDTEAFF. The complete variable domain, with remaining parts taken from reference TRBV5-6 and TRBJ1-1, reads DAGVTQSPTHLIKTRGQQVTLRCSPKSGHDTVSWYQQALGQGPQFIFQYYEEEERQRGNFPDRFSGHQFPNYSSELNVNALLLGDSALYLCAQDRDDTEAFFGQGTRLTVV.

The chain couples TRBV25-1 to TRBJ2-3; D might be TRBD1 (6 bases). V dropped 2 bases and J dropped 2 bases, with 11 bases sitting between them. Germline CDR1 MGHDK, CDR2 SYGVNS. The CDR3 has 15 residues. This chain's CDR3 is CASSEKQGSTDTQYF. CDR3 nucleotides: TGTGCCAGCAGTGAAAAACAGGGTTCCACAGATACGCAGTATTTT.

This clone was detected a few times. CDR3 sequence (DNA): TGTGCCAGCAGCCCTGATGGGGGATCCAGCTACACCTTC. It translates to CASSPDGGSSYTF. V and J are TRBV7-2 and TRBJ1-2; D is perhaps TRBD1 (5 bases). The CDR3 is 13 residues long. V dropped 5 bases and J dropped 9 bases, with 16 bases sitting between them. Germline V gene lookup returns CDR1 SGHTA and CDR2 FQGNSA. Full variable domain (missing parts from reference TRBV7-2 and TRBJ1-2): GAGVSQSPSNKVTEKGKDVELRCDPISGHTALYWYRQSLGQGLEFLIYFQGNSAPDKSGLPSDRFSAERTGGSVSTLTIQRTQQEDSAVYLCASSPDGGSSYTFGSGTRLTVV.

The chain links TRBV30 to TRBJ2-5; TRBD2 might be the D (6 bases). The V end lost 0 bases, the J end lost 4 bases, and 12 bases lay between the germline ends. CDR3 size: 14 residues. The germline V gene encodes CDR1 GTSNPN and CDR2 SVGIG (reference sequence). The DNA for the CDR3 is TGTGCCTGGAGTGTAGTCGGGGGAGTAGAGACCCAGTACTTC. Its protein product is CAWSVVGGVETQYF.